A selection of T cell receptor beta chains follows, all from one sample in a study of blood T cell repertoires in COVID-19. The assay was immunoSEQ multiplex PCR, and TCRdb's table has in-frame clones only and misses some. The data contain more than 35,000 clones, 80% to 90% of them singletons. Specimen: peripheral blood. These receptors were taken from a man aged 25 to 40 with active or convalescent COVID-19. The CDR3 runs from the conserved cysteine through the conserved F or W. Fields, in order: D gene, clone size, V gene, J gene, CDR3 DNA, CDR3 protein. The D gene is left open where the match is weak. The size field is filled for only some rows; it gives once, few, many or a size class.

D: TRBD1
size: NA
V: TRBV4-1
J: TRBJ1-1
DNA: TGCGCCAGCAGTCGTACTGTGGACAGGGATACTGATGAAGCTTTCTTT
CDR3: CASSRTVDRDTDEAFF

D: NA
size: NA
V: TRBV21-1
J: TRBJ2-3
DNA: TGTGCCAGCAGCAAAGGCCCTAAGGGGAGCGGGAGGGCCGGTCACACAGATACGCAGTATTTT
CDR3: CASSKGPKGSGRAGHTDTQYF

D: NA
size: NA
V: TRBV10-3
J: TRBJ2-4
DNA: TGTGCCATCAGTGGGGGTGGGCCAGGGGAAGAGAACATTCAGTACTTC
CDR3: CAISGGGPGEENIQYF

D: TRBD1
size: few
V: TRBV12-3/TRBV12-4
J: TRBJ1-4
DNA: TGTGCCAGCAACCGACAGGGACGGGAAAAACTGTTTTTT
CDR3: CASNRQGREKLFF

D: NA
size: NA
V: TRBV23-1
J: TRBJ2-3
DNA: TGCGCCAGCAGTAAACAGGTTCGGATACGCACCGATACGCAGTATTTT
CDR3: CASSKQVRIRTDTQYF

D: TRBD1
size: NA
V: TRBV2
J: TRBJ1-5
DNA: TGTGCCAGCAGGAAAGGGGGCGAGGGCAATCAGCCCCAGCATTTT
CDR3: CASRKGGEGNQPQHF

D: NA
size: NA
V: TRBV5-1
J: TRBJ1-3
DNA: TGCGCCAGCAGCCCCCACGCAGGGGCCGGAAACACCATATATTTT
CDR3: CASSPHAGAGNTIYF

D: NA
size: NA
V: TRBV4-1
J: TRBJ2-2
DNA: TGCGCCAGCAGCCATGGGTTCGAGGTTAAGAACACCGGGGAGCTGTTTTTT
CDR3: CASSHGFEVKNTGELFF

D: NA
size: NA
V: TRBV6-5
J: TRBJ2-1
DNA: TGTGCCAGCAGACGGGGGGCCTCCTACAATGAGCAGTTCTTC
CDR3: CASRRGASYNEQFF

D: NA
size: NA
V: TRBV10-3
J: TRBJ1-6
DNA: TGTGCCATCAGTGAGTCGGCGGGGGTGGCCTCACCCCTCCACTTT
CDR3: CAISESAGVASPLHF

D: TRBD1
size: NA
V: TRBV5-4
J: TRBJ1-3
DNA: TGTGCCAGCAGCTTGGCAGAGGGGGCGCAAGGAAACACCATATATTTT
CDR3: CASSLAEGAQGNTIYF

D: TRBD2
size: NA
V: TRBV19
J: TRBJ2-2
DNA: TGTGCCAGTACTGGGCTAGCGGGAGCCTCGAACACCGGGGAGCTGTTTTTT
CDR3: CASTGLAGASNTGELFF

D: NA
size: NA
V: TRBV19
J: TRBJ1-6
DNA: TGTGCCAGTAGTTTACTCTTGGGGAGTTCACCCCTCCACTTT
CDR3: CASSLLLGSSPLHF

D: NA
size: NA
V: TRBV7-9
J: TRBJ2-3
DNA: TGTGCCAGCAGCCCCCCGACAGATACGCAGTATTTT
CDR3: CASSPPTDTQYF

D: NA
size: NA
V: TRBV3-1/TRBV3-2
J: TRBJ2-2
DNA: TGTGCCAGCAGATCCGGGACACACACCGGGGAGCTGTTTTTT
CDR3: CASRSGTHTGELFF

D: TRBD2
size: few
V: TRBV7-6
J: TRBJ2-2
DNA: TGTGCCAGCAGCTTAATACCTAGCGGGGGGAACACCGGGGAGCTGTTTTTT
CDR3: CASSLIPSGGNTGELFF

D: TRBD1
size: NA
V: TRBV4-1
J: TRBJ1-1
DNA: TGCGCCAGCAGCCAAGGGACAGGGGGCGACGGCACTGAAGCTTTCTTT
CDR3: CASSQGTGGDGTEAFF

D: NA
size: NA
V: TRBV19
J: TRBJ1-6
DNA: TGTGCCAGTAGTATAGCGGGTTCACCCCTCCACTTT
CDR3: CASSIAGSPLHF

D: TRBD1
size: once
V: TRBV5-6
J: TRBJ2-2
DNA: TGTGCCAGCAGCTTCGGGACAGGGGTTACCGGGGAGCTGTTTTTT
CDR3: CASSFGTGVTGELFF

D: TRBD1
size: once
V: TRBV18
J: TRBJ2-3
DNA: TGTGCCAGCTCACCGGGACAGGGGACGGTTTGGGCGCAGTATTTT
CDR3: CASSPGQGTVWAQYF

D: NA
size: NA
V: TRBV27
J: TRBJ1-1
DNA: TGTGCCAGCAGTGGGGGAGGAACTGAAGCTTTCTTT
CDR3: CASSGGGTEAFF

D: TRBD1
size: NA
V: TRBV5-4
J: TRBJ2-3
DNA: TGTGCCAGCAGCTTGCCAGGGGGAAGAGATACGCAGTATTTT
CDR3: CASSLPGGRDTQYF

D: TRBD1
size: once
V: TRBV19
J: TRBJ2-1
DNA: TGTGCCAGTAGCGATTCAACAGGGGGCGTTTACAATGAGCAGTTCTTC
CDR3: CASSDSTGGVYNEQFF

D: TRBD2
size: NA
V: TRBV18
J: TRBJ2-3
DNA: TGTGCCAGCTCACCCGTATGGGGGGGTAGCACAGATACGCAGTATTTT
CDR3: CASSPVWGGSTDTQYF

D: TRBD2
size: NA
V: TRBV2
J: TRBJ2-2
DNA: TGTGCCAGCAGTGAAGCCCCCCCCGGGCGGGGGGGCGACGGGGAGCTGTTTTTT
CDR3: CASSEAPPGRGGDGELFF

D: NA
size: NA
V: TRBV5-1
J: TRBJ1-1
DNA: TGCGCCAGCAGCTTCAGGGCAGGCGAGAACACTGAAGCTTTCTTT
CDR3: CASSFRAGENTEAFF

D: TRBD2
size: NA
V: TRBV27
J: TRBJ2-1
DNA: TGTGCCAGCAGTTTATGGACTAGCGGGGGGGTGAACAATGAGCAGTTCTTC
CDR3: CASSLWTSGGVNNEQFF

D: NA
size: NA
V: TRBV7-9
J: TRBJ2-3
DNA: TGTGCCAGCAGCTTACAACTGAACACAGATACGCAGTATTTT
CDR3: CASSLQLNTDTQYF

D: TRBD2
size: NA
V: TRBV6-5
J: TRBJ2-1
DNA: TGTGCCAGCAGTTACTCGGCTAGCGGGAGGCCTGAGCAGTTCTTC
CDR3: CASSYSASGRPEQFF

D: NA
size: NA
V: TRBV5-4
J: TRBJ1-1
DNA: TGTGCCAGCAGCCCTAACGTCCAGAACACTGAAGCTTTCTTT
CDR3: CASSPNVQNTEAFF

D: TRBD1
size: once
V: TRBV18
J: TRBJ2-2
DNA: TGTGCCAGCTCACCAGGGACAGGCCGCGGGGAGCTGTTTTTT
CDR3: CASSPGTGRGELFF

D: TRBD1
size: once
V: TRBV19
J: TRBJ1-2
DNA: TGTGCCAGTAGTGCCCTCGGGGGACAGGGGTTTTATGGCTACACCTTC
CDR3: CASSALGGQGFYGYTF

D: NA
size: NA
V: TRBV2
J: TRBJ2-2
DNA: TGTGCCAGCGGACCCCCCGGAAGCGGGTCGAACACCGGGGAGCTGTTTTTT
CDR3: CASGPPGSGSNTGELFF

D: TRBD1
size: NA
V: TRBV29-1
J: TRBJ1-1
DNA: TGCAGCGTTGAGGGGGACAGGGTTAGGGGAACTGAAGCTTTCTTT
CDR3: CSVEGDRVRGTEAFF

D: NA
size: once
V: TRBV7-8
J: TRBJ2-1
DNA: TGTGCCAGCAGCTTAGGTGAGACCGCGGGTGAGCAGTTCTTC
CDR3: CASSLGETAGEQFF

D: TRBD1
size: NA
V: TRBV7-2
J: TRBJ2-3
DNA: TGTGCCAGCAGCTTAATTGGGACAGCGTTCACAGATACGCAGTATTTT
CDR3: CASSLIGTAFTDTQYF

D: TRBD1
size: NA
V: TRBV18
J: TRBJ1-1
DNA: TGTGCCAGCTCACCCGGGACAGTGAACACTGAAGCTTTCTTT
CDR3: CASSPGTVNTEAFF

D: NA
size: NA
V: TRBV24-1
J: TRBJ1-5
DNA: TGTGCCACCTCCCTGGGGGGTAGAGGCAATCAGCCCCAGCATTTT
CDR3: CATSLGGRGNQPQHF

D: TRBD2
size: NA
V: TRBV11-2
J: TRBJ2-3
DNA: TGTGCCAGCAGCACACTAGCGGGAACATTGACAGATACGCAGTATTTT
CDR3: CASSTLAGTLTDTQYF

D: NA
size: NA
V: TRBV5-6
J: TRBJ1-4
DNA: TGTGCCAGCAGCTTTAGTTCCAGGGTGGCTGAAAAACTGTTTTTT
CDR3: CASSFSSRVAEKLFF

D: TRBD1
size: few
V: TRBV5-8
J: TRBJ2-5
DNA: TGTGCCAGCAGCTTGGTTCCCCACAGGGGGCAAGAGACCCAGTACTTC
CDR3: CASSLVPHRGQETQYF

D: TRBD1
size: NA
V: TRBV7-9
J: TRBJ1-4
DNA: TGTGCCAGCAGTCCAAGCAGGGGGACTAATGAAAAACTGTTTTTT
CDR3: CASSPSRGTNEKLFF

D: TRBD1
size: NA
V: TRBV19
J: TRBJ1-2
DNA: TGTGCCAGTCATTCCGGGACAGTCTATGGCTACACCTTC
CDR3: CASHSGTVYGYTF

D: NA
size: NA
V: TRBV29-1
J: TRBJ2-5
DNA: TGCAGCGTTGAAAGGGGGGGAGGGGTTGAGGAGACCCAGTACTTC
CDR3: CSVERGGGVEETQYF

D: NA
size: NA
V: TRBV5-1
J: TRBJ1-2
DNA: TGCGCCAGCAGCTTGGAGGGGAACTATGGCTACACCTTC
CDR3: CASSLEGNYGYTF